The 7 T cell receptor beta chains presented below share a single source sample, sequenced in a study of T-cell reconstitution after alpha-beta-depleted transplantation in children. A library of TCRbeta sequences, prepared with unique molecular identifiers, was generated. TCRdb re-called the PCR reads with MiXCR, one entry per CDR3 protein. The table records hundreds of thousands of distinct CDR3 sequences, around 13% of them present only once. The sample here was PBMCs, taken before TCRalphabeta/CD19-depleted stem cell transplant. These receptors were collected from a girl aged 2 to 10 with congenital amegakaryocytic thrombocytopenia, due to receive a stem cell transplant.

In this sample, this clonotype turned up many times. The genes are TRBV12-3 or TRBV12-4 and TRBJ1-5; a possible D gene is TRBD1 (6 bases). The CDR3 loop spans 13 amino acids. The V end was cut by 5 bases, the J end by 7 bases, with 12 bases between. CDR3 DNA sequence: TGTGCCAGCAGTCCCCACAGGGAACAGCCCCAGCATTTT. Amino acids: CASSPHREQPQHF.

This clonotype was detected only a few times. The V gene is TRBV7-9, the J gene TRBJ2-7; D gene uncertain. Trimming took off 3 bases at V and 2 bases at J, with 17 bases between the two ends. Looked up from germline, CDR1 is SEHNR and CDR2 is FQNEAQ (reference sequence). This CDR3 is built from 16 residues. The CDR3 DNA reads as TGTGCCAGCAGCTTTTGGAAGGGCCAAGTCCCCTACGAGCAGTACTTC. Amino acids: CASSFWKGQVPYEQYF. Together with reference TRBV7-9 and TRBJ2-7, the CDR3 gives the full variable domain: DTGVSQNPRHKITKRGQNVTFRCDPISEHNRLYWYRQTLGQGPEFLTYFQNEAQLEKSRLLSDRFSAERPKGSFSTLEIQRTEQGDSAMYLCASSFWKGQVPYEQYFGPGTRLTVT.

This clonotype showed up many times. As DNA, the CDR3 is TGTGCCACCAGCTCGGGGATTACCGCCTCCTTCGAACTGTTTTTT. Translation gives CATSSGITASFELFF. V is TRBV15 and J is TRBJ1-4; no definite D call. This CDR3 spans 15 amino acids. From germline, CDR1 is LNHNV and CDR2 YYDKDF (reference sequence). Deletions cut 5 bases from V and 12 bases from J, with 22 bases between.

This clonotype was found many times. Here the CDR3 reads CSARRLDSYNEQFF. The DNA for the CDR3 is TGCAGTGCTAGGCGGCTAGACTCCTACAATGAGCAGTTCTTC. The V gene is TRBV20-1, the J gene TRBJ2-1; D gene unclear. V lost 3 bases and J lost 0, with 9 bases in between. The CDR3 contains 14 residues. Germline V gene data show CDR1 as DFQATT and CDR2 as SNEGSKA (reference sequence).

In its sample, this clonotype was seen a few times. This chain links TRBV5-1 with TRBJ2-5; no reliable D call. The germline V gene has CDR1 SGHRS and CDR2 YFSETQ. The CDR3 is 15 residues long. V dropped 4 bases and J dropped 4 bases, with 17 bases sitting between them. CDR3 residues: CASSPLSGPGETQYF. Here the CDR3 DNA reads TGCGCCAGCAGCCCTCTGTCTGGACCCGGAGAGACCCAGTACTTC.

This clonotype was counted many times. The junction and the germline gene differ at one end; a read error may be behind it. J is TRBJ2-7 and V is TRBV5-1; TRBD1 is a possible D gene (6 bases). This CDR3 spans 16 amino acids. Germline CDR1 SGHRS, CDR2 YFSETQ. The CDR3 DNA follows: TGCGCCAGCAGTTTGGGGGCAGAGATAGGTACCTACGAGCAGTACTTC. Amino acids: CASSLGAEIGTYEQYF.

This clonotype was found many times. This chain joins TRBV29-1 and TRBJ2-7; D is unresolved. Germline V lookup: CDR1 SQVTM, CDR2 ANQGSEA. V was clipped by 4 bases and J by 3 bases, with 7 bases between them. There are 11 residues in the CDR3. The CDR3 here is CSVVELYEQYF. CDR3 DNA sequence: TGCAGCGTTGTGGAGCTCTACGAGCAGTACTTC.